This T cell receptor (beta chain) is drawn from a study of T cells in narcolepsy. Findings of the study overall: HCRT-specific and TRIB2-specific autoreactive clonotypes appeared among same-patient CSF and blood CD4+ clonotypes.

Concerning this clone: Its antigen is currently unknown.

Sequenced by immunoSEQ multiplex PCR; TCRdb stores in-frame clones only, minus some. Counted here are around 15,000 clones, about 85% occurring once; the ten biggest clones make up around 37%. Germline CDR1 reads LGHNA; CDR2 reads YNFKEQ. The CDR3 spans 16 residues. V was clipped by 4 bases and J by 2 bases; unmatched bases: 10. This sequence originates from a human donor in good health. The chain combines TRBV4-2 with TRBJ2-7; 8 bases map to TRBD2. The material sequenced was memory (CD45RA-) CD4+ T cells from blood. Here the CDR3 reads CASSRWGLGSTYEQYF. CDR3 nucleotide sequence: TGTGCCAGCAGCCGGTGGGGACTAGGGTCCACCTACGAGCAGTACTTC.